This T cell receptor beta chain comes out of a study of shared clonotypes between healthy human individuals. General study points: Clonotypes not shared had lower generation probabilities than those common to all four donors.

Germline V gives CDR1 SEHNR, CDR2 FQNEAQ (reference sequence). This CDR3 comprises 15 residues. J was trimmed by 2 bases and V by 4 bases; bases with no gene match: 4. For this clone: Its antigen is not identified. Distinct nucleotide sequences in the sample also encode this CDR3.

Libraries were prepared by immunoSEQ multiplex PCR; TCRdb keeps only in-frame clonotypes and omits some of them. The sample gives around 1,100,000 clones, approximately 75% of which show up once; approximately 0.95% is in the top ten. The sample taken for sequencing was memory CD4+ T cells from PBMCs. Subset here: CD45RA-negative fraction. The receptor was derived from a man aged 18 to 29 in good health. Some clones in this sample may be carry-over from other donors' samples. This chain links TRBV7-9 with TRBJ1-3, with 8 bases that match TRBD1. The CDR3 sequence: CASSSWTGTGNTIYF. CDR3 DNA: TGTGCCAGCAGCTCGTGGACAGGGACTGGAAACACCATATATTTT.